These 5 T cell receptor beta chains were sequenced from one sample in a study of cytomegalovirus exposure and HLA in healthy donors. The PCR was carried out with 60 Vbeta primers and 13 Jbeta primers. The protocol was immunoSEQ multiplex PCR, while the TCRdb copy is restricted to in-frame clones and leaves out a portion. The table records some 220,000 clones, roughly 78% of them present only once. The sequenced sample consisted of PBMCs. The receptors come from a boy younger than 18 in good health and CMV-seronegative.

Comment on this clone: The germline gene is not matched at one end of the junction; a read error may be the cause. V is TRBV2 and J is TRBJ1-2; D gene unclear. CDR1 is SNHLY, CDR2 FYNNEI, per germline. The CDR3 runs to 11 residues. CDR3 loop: CASSAQTLPHF. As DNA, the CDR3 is TGTGCCAGCAGTGCCCAGACTTTGCCCCACTTC. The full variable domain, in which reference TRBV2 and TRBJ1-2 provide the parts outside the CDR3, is EPEVTQTPSHQVTQMGQEVILRCVPISNHLYFYWYRQILGQKVEFLVSFYNNEISEKSEIFDDQFSVERPDGSNFTLKIRSTKLEDSAMYFCASSAQTLPHFGSGTRLTVV.

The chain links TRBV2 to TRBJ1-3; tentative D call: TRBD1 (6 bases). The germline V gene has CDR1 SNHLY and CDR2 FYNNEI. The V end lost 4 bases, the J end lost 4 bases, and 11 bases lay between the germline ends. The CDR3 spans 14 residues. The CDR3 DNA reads TGTGCCAGCAGTGCAGGGGTGCAGGGAAACACCATATATTTT. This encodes CASSAGVQGNTIYF.

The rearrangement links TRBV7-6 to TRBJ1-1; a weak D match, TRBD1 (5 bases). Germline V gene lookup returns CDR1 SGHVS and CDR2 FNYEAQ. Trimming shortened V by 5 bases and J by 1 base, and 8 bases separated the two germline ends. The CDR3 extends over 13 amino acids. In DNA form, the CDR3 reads TGTGCCAGCAGCGTCAGGGAGAACACTGAAGCTTTCTTT. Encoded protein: CASSVRENTEAFF.

CDR3 coding DNA: TGTGCCACCGGGATAGCGGGGGACACCGGGGAGCTGTTTTTT. Translating gives CATGIAGDTGELFF. The chain couples TRBV10-3 to TRBJ2-2, with 9 bases lining up with TRBD2. Germline trimming cut 10 bases from V and 3 bases from J; bases unmatched to any gene: 6. Germline V gene sequence: CDR1 ENHRY, CDR2 SYGVKD. The CDR3 extends over 14 amino acids.

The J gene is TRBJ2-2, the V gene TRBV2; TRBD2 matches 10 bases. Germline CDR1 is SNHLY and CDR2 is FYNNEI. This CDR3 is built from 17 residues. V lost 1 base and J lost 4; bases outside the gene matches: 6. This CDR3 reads CASSEVLAGDLTGELFF. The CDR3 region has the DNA TGTGCCAGCAGTGAAGTTCTAGCGGGGGATCTCACCGGGGAGCTGTTTTTT.